Below are 21 T cell receptor beta chains sequenced from a single sample in a study of circulating tumor DNA in untreated peripheral T-cell lymphoma. Generated by immunoSEQ multiplex PCR, the TCRdb table keeps only in-frame clones and is missing some. The sample lists several thousand clones, about three fifths seen once, with roughly half in the top ten. The sample comprised tumor tissue. Source of these receptors: a human donor with peripheral T-cell lymphoma.

The V call is TRBV11-3, the J call TRBJ2-4; D is undetermined. Germline CDR1 is SGHNT and CDR2 is YENEEA. Trimming stripped 3 bases from V and 8 bases from J, with 14 bases between. The CDR3 totals 14 residues. The CDR3 DNA reads TGTGCCAGCAGCTTGTTCTTGGGCTCAGACATTCAGTACTTC. Encoded protein: CASSLFLGSDIQYF.

The chain couples TRBV9 to TRBJ1-2; D is perhaps TRBD1 (6 bases). Between the trimmed V and J ends, which lost 0 bases and 2 bases, there was a span of 11 bases. Germline V gene data show CDR1 as SGDLS and CDR2 as YYNGEE. CDR3 length: 15 amino acids. The CDR3 nucleotides read TGTGCCAGCAGCGTAGCGAGGGGGGGAAACTATGGCTACACCTTC. It yields the protein CASSVARGGNYGYTF.

The CDR3 protein is CASTTGLAGDAGTDTQYF. As DNA, the CDR3 is TGTGCCAGTACCACCGGACTAGCGGGGGACGCTGGCACAGATACGCAGTATTTT. The chain uses TRBV19 and TRBJ2-3; TRBD2 agrees at 13 bases. The CDR3 spans 18 residues. Germline CDR1 LNHDA, CDR2 SQIVND (reference sequence). With 7 bases clipped from V and 1 base from J, the junction kept 11 bases outside the gene matches.

This sequence joins TRBV28 and TRBJ1-2; D not resolved. Trimming shortened V by 8 bases and J by 7 bases, and 17 bases separated the two germline ends. Per germline, CDR1 MDHEN and CDR2 SYDVKM. This CDR3 is 13 amino acids long. The CDR3 nucleotides read TGTGCCAGCGGGATGGTACTCTCGGGTGGCTACACCTTC. This codes for CASGMVLSGGYTF.

The chain has TRBV7-6 and TRBJ2-4; 11 bases fit TRBD2. The V gene end was trimmed by 4 bases and the J gene end by 1 base; junction bases not matched to a gene: 3. CDR3 length: 16 residues. CDR1 and CDR2 (germline): SGHVS, FNYEAQ. The CDR3 region is CASSSLAGVAKNIQYF. In DNA form, the CDR3 reads TGTGCCAGCAGCTCACTAGCGGGAGTGGCCAAAAACATTCAGTACTTC.

This chain uses TRBV5-1 with TRBJ2-2, with TRBD1 identical over 7 bases. CDR1 SGHRS and CDR2 YFSETQ come from the germline V gene. With 1 base clipped from V and 0 bases from J, the junction kept 6 bases outside the gene matches. The CDR3 is made up of 17 amino acids. The CDR3 region has the DNA TGCGCCAGCAGCTTGACAGGGGCACTTACGAACACCGGGGAGCTGTTTTTT. Its translation: CASSLTGALTNTGELFF.

CDR3 sequence reads: CASSTQEATEAFF. The CDR3 DNA follows: TGTGCCAGCTCGACTCAGGAAGCCACTGAAGCTTTCTTT. J is TRBJ1-1 and V is TRBV18; no clear D. V was clipped by 6 bases and J by 4 bases, with 12 bases between them. The CDR3 length is 13 residues. Germline CDR1 KGHSH, CDR2 LQKENI.

The genes are TRBV7-5 and TRBJ1-4; TRBD1 reflects the table's D call only, with no check against the DNA. TRBV7-5 is labeled a pseudogene. The CDR3 covers 14 residues. CDR3 loop: CASSVNRGREKLFF. CDR3 coding DNA: TGTGCCAGCAGCGTGAACAGGGGGCGTGAAAAACTGTTTTTT.

This chain uses TRBV6-8 with TRBJ2-1, with 8 bases fitting TRBD2. The CDR3 has 15 amino acids. Per germline, CDR1 MNHGY and CDR2 SAAAGT. V was pared by 7 bases and J by 0 bases, with 5 bases of the junction left unmatched. The CDR3 protein is CASKSGSPSYNEQFF. The CDR3 DNA sequence: TGTGCCAGCAAAAGCGGGAGCCCCTCCTACAATGAGCAGTTCTTC.

The rearrangement links TRBV7-8 to TRBJ2-3; a weak D match, TRBD1 (5 bases). Germline CDR1 SGHVS, CDR2 FQNEAQ. With 1 base removed from V and 6 bases from J, the gap between germline ends came to 8 bases. CDR3 size: 13 residues. The CDR3: CASSLDRTDTQYF. The CDR3 DNA reads as TGTGCCAGCAGCTTAGACAGGACCGATACGCAGTATTTT.

The CDR3 loop reads CAWTNGGNQPQHF. The CDR3 region has the DNA TGTGCCTGGACCAACGGGGGGAATCAGCCCCAGCATTTT. The chain has TRBV30 and TRBJ1-5; TRBD1 is a possible D gene (5 bases). The CDR3 is 13 amino acids. The germline V and J ends were trimmed by 4 bases and 4 bases, with 11 bases remaining between them. Germline CDR1 reads GTSNPN; CDR2 reads SVGIG (reference sequence).

The V and J genes are TRBV11-3 and TRBJ1-2; TRBD1 might be the D (6 bases). V shed 3 bases and J shed 4 bases, with 15 bases lying between them. Looked up from germline, CDR1 is SGHNT and CDR2 is YENEEA. The CDR3 runs to 15 residues. The CDR3 coding sequence is TGTGCCAGCAGCTTGGGCCCTAAGGGGGTCTATGGCTACACCTTC. It specifies CASSLGPKGVYGYTF.

The genes are TRBV16 and TRBJ2-7; 8 bases are shared with TRBD1. V trimming: 3 bases; J trimming: 7 bases; junction bases outside the gene matches: 8. The germline gives CDR1 KGHSY, CDR2 FQNENV. The CDR3 spans 14 residues. CDR3 nucleotides: TGTGCCAGCAGCCATTTGACAGGGGCGGGGGAGCAGTACTTC. This codes for CASSHLTGAGEQYF.

V and J are TRBV9 and TRBJ2-7; TRBD1 matches 8 bases. V lost 6 bases to trimming and J lost 2 bases; unmatched junction nucleotides: 4. The CDR3 covers 13 residues. The germline CDR1 and CDR2 sequences are SGDLS and YYNGEE. CDR3 in DNA: TGTGCCAGCAACGGACAGGGCGCCTACGAGCAGTACTTC. Translated: CASNGQGAYEQYF.

This clone was seen more than once but under ten times. This rearrangement joins TRBV11-1 to TRBJ2-2, with D perhaps TRBD2 (6 bases). Germline V gene data show CDR1 as SGHAT and CDR2 as FQDESV (reference sequence). Trimming removed 3 bases at V and 1 base at J, with 9 bases between. This CDR3 is built from 15 residues. In DNA, the CDR3 is TGTGCCAGCAGCTTGGGCGGGATGAACACCGGGGAGCTGTTTTTT. Translated: CASSLGGMNTGELFF.

There are a few counts of this clone. The chain links TRBV19 to TRBJ2-2; D is unclear. Germline CDR1 LNHDA, CDR2 SQIVND (reference sequence). V was trimmed by 7 bases and J by 6 bases, leaving 18 bases between them. The CDR3 covers 15 residues. As DNA, the CDR3 is TGTGCCAGTACTAACATCATGGGGTACGCCGGGGAGCTGTTTTTT. Its protein product is CASTNIMGYAGELFF.

The chain uses TRBV29-1 and TRBJ2-7; D might be TRBD1 or TRBD2, each matching 6 bases. Germline assignment: CDR1 SQVTM and CDR2 ANQGSEA. Trimming removed 4 bases from V and 5 bases from J, with 15 bases in between. This CDR3 has 13 amino acids. The CDR3 spells CSVVKGGGHEQYF. DNA for the CDR3: TGCAGCGTTGTAAAGGGGGGCGGCCACGAGCAGTACTTC.

This clone was observed a single time. This chain links TRBV14 with TRBJ1-5; D remains unclear. The V end lost 3 bases, the J end lost 6 bases, and 9 bases lay between the germline ends. CDR3 length: 13 amino acids. Germline assignment: CDR1 SGHDN and CDR2 FVKESK. This CDR3 reads CASSQGMGQPQHF. The CDR3, as DNA: TGTGCCAGCAGCCAGGGGATGGGTCAGCCCCAGCATTTT.

This clone has only a few counts. DNA of the CDR3: TGTGCCAGCAGCCTCAGGTCCCTTGGGACAGGGAAGGTCTATGGCTACACCTTC. It specifies CASSLRSLGTGKVYGYTF. The gene calls are TRBV11-3 and TRBJ1-2, with 9 bases matching TRBD1. After removal of 5 bases from V and 4 bases from J, the junction contained 17 bases not matched to a gene. The CDR3 extends over 18 amino acids. Germline CDR1 and CDR2: SGHNT and YENEEA.

On this clone: At one end, the junction sequence differs from germline, possibly due to a read error. The V call is TRBV19, the J call TRBJ2-5, with 13 bases lining up with TRBD2. This CDR3 has 17 residues. CDR1 and CDR2 from the germline V gene are LNHDA and SQIVND (reference sequence). CDR3 sequence: CASSIDGLAGAGETQYF. The CDR3 DNA sequence: TGTGCCAGTAGTATAGACGGACTAGCGGGGGCTGGGGAGACTCAGTACTTC.

This chain connects TRBV6-8 to TRBJ2-5, with 9 positions matching TRBD2. Germline loops: CDR1 MNHGY, CDR2 SAAAGT. The CDR3 covers 14 residues. Trimming at V came to 6 bases and at J to 7 bases, leaving 9 bases not matched to a gene. The CDR3 nucleotides read TGTGCCAGCAGCAAATCTAGCGGGGTAGGGACCCAGTACTTC. Protein: CASSKSSGVGTQYF.